These 18 T cell receptor beta chains came from one sample sequenced in a study of cytomegalovirus exposure and HLA in healthy donors. 60 Vbeta and 13 Jbeta primers were used in PCR. Repertoires were generated with immunoSEQ multiplex PCR, while TCRdb's copy carries only in-frame clones and drops some. The sample records roughly 110,000 clones, over 70% being singletons. The sequenced sample was PBMCs. These receptors all stem from a woman between 40 and 50 years old in good health and CMV-seropositive.

V gene TRBV6-1 combines with J gene TRBJ1-1; possibly TRBD1 for D (5 bases). CDR1 is MNHNS, CDR2 SASEGT, per germline. The CDR3 is 11 residues long. V was trimmed by 6 bases and J by 5 bases, leaving 7 bases between them. CDR3 bases: TGTGCCAGCAGGGGGCTAACTGAAGCTTTCTTT. Protein sequence: CASRGLTEAFF.

This chain connects TRBV7-2 to TRBJ2-5, with TRBD2 identical over 10 bases. The germline CDR1 and CDR2 sequences are SGHTA and FQGNSA. V lost 3 bases, J lost 1 base, and 5 bases stayed unmatched. CDR3 size: 16 residues. CDR3 coding DNA: TGTGCCAGCAGCTTGAAAGCGGGAGGGCCCCAAGAGACCCAGTACTTC. It specifies CASSLKAGGPQETQYF.

This chain uses TRBV6-5 with TRBJ2-7; D is unclear. This CDR3 is built from 13 residues. Germline CDR1 MNHEY, CDR2 SVGAGI. Trimming left V 6 bases short and J 5 bases short, with 14 bases between. Written as DNA, the CDR3 is TGTGCCAGCAGATCCCCCGACATGGACGAGCAGTACTTC. This encodes CASRSPDMDEQYF.

This clone was counted between two and nine times. The rearrangement joins TRBV18 to TRBJ2-2; D not resolved. The V end lost 3 bases, the J end lost 3 bases, and 8 bases lay between the germline ends. This CDR3 is built from 14 residues. From germline, CDR1 is KGHSH and CDR2 LQKENI. CDR3 DNA: TGTGCCAGCTCACCCGACCTAGACACCGGGGAGCTGTTTTTT. Amino acids: CASSPDLDTGELFF.

The rearrangement links TRBV10-1 to TRBJ1-2; TRBD1 might be the D (6 bases). Trimming took 5 bases from V and 8 from J, leaving 15 bases between them. Germline V gene sequence: CDR1 WNHNN, CDR2 SYGVQD (reference sequence). The CDR3 length is 13 residues. The CDR3 loop is CASSRNLQGGYTF. Written as DNA, the CDR3 is TGCGCCAGCAGTCGAAACCTGCAGGGGGGCTACACCTTC.

The chain employs TRBV11-3 and TRBJ2-7, with TRBD1 matching 9 bases. The germline CDR1 and CDR2 sequences are SGHNT and YENEEA. The CDR3 consists of 14 residues. The J segment lost 3 bases and the V segment lost 5 bases, leaving 5 bases of the junction unmatched. In DNA, the CDR3 is TGTGCCAGCAGCGCCGGGACAGGGATCTACGAGCAGTACTTC. Translated, it gives CASSAGTGIYEQYF.

The rearrangement links TRBV6-5 to TRBJ2-7; 9 nucleotides line up with TRBD2. V dropped 6 bases and J dropped 2; count of bases not matched to a gene: 5. The length of the CDR3 is 14 residues. Germline V CDR1 and CDR2: MNHEY, SVGAGI. The CDR3 protein is CASSSGTSPYEQYF. In DNA form, the CDR3 reads TGTGCCAGCAGCTCCGGGACTAGCCCCTACGAGCAGTACTTC.

This clone was counted a few times. The CDR3 DNA follows: TGTGCCAGCAGCGTAGTAGGAGAAGGGGGCGCTGGGTATGGCTACACCTTC. Residues: CASSVVGEGGAGYGYTF. V usage is TRBV9 and J usage is TRBJ1-2, with TRBD1 matching over 7 bases. Germline CDR1 reads SGDLS; CDR2 reads YYNGEE. J lost 5 bases, V lost 0 bases, and 13 bases had no gene match. The CDR3 has 17 amino acids.

CDR3 protein: CASSPREGRSYEQYF. The CDR3 nucleotides read TGTGCCAGCAGCCCAAGGGAGGGCCGCTCCTACGAGCAGTACTTC. This chain joins TRBV7-3 and TRBJ2-7; 7 nucleotides agree with TRBD2. CDR1 and CDR2 from the germline V gene are SGHTA and FQGTGA. This CDR3 spans 15 amino acids. The V gene end was trimmed by 5 bases and the J gene end by 0 bases; junction bases not matched to a gene: 7.

V is TRBV9 and J is TRBJ2-7; D not resolved. The germline V gene encodes CDR1 SGDLS and CDR2 YYNGEE. V lost 4 bases and J lost 0, with 8 bases in between. The CDR3 has 13 amino acids. CDR3 nucleotides: TGTGCCAGCAGCCCGGCAGGCTCCTACGAGCAGTACTTC. It specifies CASSPAGSYEQYF.

The V and J genes are TRBV5-4 and TRBJ2-4; 8 nucleotides match TRBD1. CDR3 size: 13 residues. Germline V gene data show CDR1 as SGHNT and CDR2 as YYREEE (reference sequence). Trimming at V came to 0 bases and at J to 8 bases, leaving 1 base not matched to a gene. CDR3 DNA: TGTGCCAGCAGCTTGGACAGGGGGGACATTCAGTACTTC. Protein: CASSLDRGDIQYF.

The CDR3 coding sequence is TGCAGCGGACGACAGGGGGGTAATGAAAAACTGTTTTTT. Protein: CSGRQGGNEKLFF. The chain couples TRBV29-1 to TRBJ1-4; 9 bases line up with TRBD1. The germline V gene encodes CDR1 SQVTM and CDR2 ANQGSEA. The CDR3 covers 13 residues. Trimming took 7 bases from V and 4 from J; bases not matched to a gene: 4.

This clone has a handful of counts. The rearrangement uses TRBV7-9 and TRBJ2-2, with TRBD1 matching over 7 bases. Per the germline V gene, CDR1 is SEHNR and CDR2 is FQNEAQ (reference sequence). Germline trimming cut 5 bases from V and 4 bases from J; bases unmatched to any gene: 10. The CDR3 has 16 residues. The CDR3 loop is CASSKSEGAPTGELFF. DNA for the CDR3: TGTGCCAGCAGCAAAAGCGAGGGGGCCCCCACCGGGGAGCTGTTTTTT.

The V gene is TRBV19, the J gene TRBJ2-5, with 8 bases matching TRBD2. Germline CDR1 LNHDA, CDR2 SQIVND (reference sequence). The CDR3 totals 16 residues. V gave up 1 base and J gave up 6 bases; unmatched junction bases: 10. CDR3 sequence (DNA): TGTGCCAGTAGTATAGTGACAGCGGGAGTAGGAAAGACCCAGTACTTC. This gives the protein CASSIVTAGVGKTQYF.

The chain carries TRBV7-2 and TRBJ1-2; the match to TRBD1 covers 10 bases. J lost 8 bases, V lost 5 bases, and 11 bases had no gene match. Germline V gene sequence: CDR1 SGHTA, CDR2 FQGNSA. The CDR3 length is 15 residues. The CDR3 DNA reads as TGTGCCAGCAGCGAATCCCGACAGGGGGCTAGCGGCTACACCTTC. Translation: CASSESRQGASGYTF.

There are a few counts of this clone. The CDR3 region is CASSLASTGDGYTF. As DNA, the CDR3 is TGCGCCAGCAGCTTGGCCTCGACAGGAGATGGCTACACCTTC. The chain couples TRBV5-1 to TRBJ1-2; a weak D match, TRBD1 (6 bases). The V end was cut by 0 bases, the J end by 6 bases, with 12 bases between. Germline-derived CDR1 and CDR2 are SGHRS and YFSETQ. The CDR3 runs 14 residues. Full variable domain (rest looked up from reference TRBV5-1 and TRBJ1-2): KAGVTQTPRYLIKTRGQQVTLSCSPISGHRSVSWYQQTPGQGLQFLFEYFSETQRNKGNFPGRFSGRQFSNSRSEMNVSTLELGDSALYLCASSLASTGDGYTFGSGTRLTVV.

In DNA, the CDR3 is TGTGCCAGCAGCACAGGAAACACTGAAGCTTTCTTT. Protein: CASSTGNTEAFF. The chain has TRBV6-5 and TRBJ1-1, with a tentative D call TRBD1 (5 bases). Trimming took off 6 bases at V and 2 bases at J, with 7 bases between the two ends. The germline gives CDR1 MNHEY, CDR2 SVGAGI. This CDR3 is 12 amino acids long.

The chain has TRBV4-1 and TRBJ1-4, with TRBD1 as a possible D gene (5 bases). The V gene's germline CDR1 is MGHRA and CDR2 YSYEKL. Trimming stripped 4 bases from V and 5 bases from J, with 11 bases between. The CDR3 is 14 residues long. CDR3 nucleotides: TGCGCCAGCAGCCGACTTGGGGGGAATGAAAAACTGTTTTTT. This encodes CASSRLGGNEKLFF.